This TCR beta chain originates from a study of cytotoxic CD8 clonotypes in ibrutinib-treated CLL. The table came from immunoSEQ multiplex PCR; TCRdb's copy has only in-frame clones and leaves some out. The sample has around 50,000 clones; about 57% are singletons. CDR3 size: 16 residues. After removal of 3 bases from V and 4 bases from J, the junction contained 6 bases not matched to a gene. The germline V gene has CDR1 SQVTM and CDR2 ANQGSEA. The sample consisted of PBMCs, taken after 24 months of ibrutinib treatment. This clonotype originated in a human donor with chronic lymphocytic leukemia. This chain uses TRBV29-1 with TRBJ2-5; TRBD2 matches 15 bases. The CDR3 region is CSVDPRGLAGGETQYF. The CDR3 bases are TGCAGCGTTGACCCCCGGGGACTAGCGGGGGGAGAGACCCAGTACTTC.